This passage covers 12 T cell receptor beta chains from one sample sequenced in a study of T cell repertoires in cytomegalovirus infection. TCRdb re-called the reads with MiXCR, one entry per CDR3 protein. Found here are nearly 650,000 distinct CDR3 sequences, approximately 25% of them singletons; the top ten hold 8%. The material sequenced was CD8+ T cells from PBMCs. These receptors all stem from a human donor in good health (CMV status not recorded). Some clones in this sample may be carry-over from other donors' samples.

This clonotype was counted at least ten times. This rearrangement joins TRBV7-9 to TRBJ2-1; TRBD1 aligns across 10 bases. V shed 5 bases and J 10 bases; nucleotides not matched to a gene: 8. The V gene's germline CDR1 is SEHNR and CDR2 FQNEAQ (reference sequence). The CDR3 totals 14 residues. The CDR3 sequence: CASSVDRGLKEQFF. The CDR3 bases are TGTGCCAGCAGCGTTGACAGGGGGCTGAAGGAGCAGTTCTTC.

This clonotype was observed a few times. The chain links TRBV28 to TRBJ2-7, with D perhaps TRBD2 (6 bases). Germline CDR1 MDHEN, CDR2 SYDVKM. The CDR3 totals 14 residues. With 2 bases removed from V and 2 bases from J, the gap between germline ends came to 10 bases. The CDR3 reads CASSLPSGAYEQYF. The CDR3, as DNA: TGTGCCAGCAGTTTACCCTCGGGAGCCTACGAGCAGTACTTC.

This clonotype was seen at least ten times. The rearrangement joins TRBV20-1 to TRBJ2-1, with D maybe TRBD2 (6 bases). The V gene lost 2 bases and the J gene lost 1 base, with 12 bases spanning the gap. Germline lookup yields CDR1 DFQATT and CDR2 SNEGSKA (reference sequence). The CDR3 length is 15 residues. CDR3 nucleotide sequence: TGCAGTGCTAGACCACTCGCGGGGTCCTACAATGAGCAGTTCTTC. Translated: CSARPLAGSYNEQFF.

This clonotype turned up a few times. V and J are TRBV19 and TRBJ1-1, with D uncertain. CDR3 size: 14 residues. V shed 6 bases and J shed 1 base, with 12 bases lying between them. CDR1 is LNHDA, CDR2 SQIVND, per germline (reference sequence). This CDR3 is CASSAGDKNTEAFF. The DNA of the CDR3 is TGTGCCAGTAGCGCAGGAGACAAGAACACTGAAGCTTTCTTT.

The V gene is TRBV4-2, the J gene TRBJ2-1; the D call may be TRBD1 or TRBD2 (5 bases each). CDR1 and CDR2 from the germline V gene are LGHNA and YNFKEQ. Between the trimmed V and J ends, which lost 5 bases and 3 bases, there was a span of 11 bases. The length of the CDR3 is 14 residues. The CDR3 nucleotides read TGTGCCAGCAGCGCCCGGGACGACTACAATGAGCAGTTCTTC. Its protein is CASSARDDYNEQFF.

This clonotype was observed a few times. CDR3 protein: CASSYRGGAFF. CDR3 DNA sequence: TGTGCCAGCAGTTACAGGGGGGGAGCTTTCTTT. The V gene is TRBV6-5, the J gene TRBJ1-1; D is possibly TRBD1 (6 bases). Deletions cut 2 bases from V and 10 bases from J, with 8 bases between. The CDR3 loop spans 11 amino acids. Germline-derived CDR1 and CDR2 are MNHEY and SVGAGI.

This clonotype was recorded many times. The rearrangement links TRBV6-5 to TRBJ2-3; weak D call: TRBD1 (5 bases). The CDR3 has 12 residues. The ends were cut back, 4 bases at V and 9 bases at J, with 11 bases in the middle. Per the germline V gene, CDR1 is MNHEY and CDR2 is SVGAGI. The CDR3 is CASSSAGWTQYF. CDR3 coding DNA: TGTGCCAGCAGTTCGGCAGGGTGGACGCAGTATTTT.

In this sample, this clonotype turned up a few times. This chain connects TRBV29-1 to TRBJ2-3; possibly TRBD1 or TRBD2 for D (5 bases each). Trimming removed 6 bases at V and 2 bases at J, with 18 bases between. This CDR3 comprises 15 residues. Germline assignment: CDR1 SQVTM and CDR2 ANQGSEA. CDR3 sequence (DNA): TGCAGCGTCCCCCCCGTCGCCGGGACCACAGATACGCAGTATTTT. The encoded protein is CSVPPVAGTTDTQYF.

V gene TRBV20-1 combines with J gene TRBJ1-1; no definite D call. Germline CDR1 and CDR2: DFQATT and SNEGSKA (reference sequence). The CDR3 has 12 amino acids. The CDR3 DNA reads TGCAGGGTGGGCACGGTGAACACTGAAGCTTTCTTT. Its translation: CRVGTVNTEAFF.

This clonotype came up many times. The rearrangement links TRBV29-1 to TRBJ2-7; D uncertain. Germline lookup yields CDR1 SQVTM and CDR2 ANQGSEA. Between the trimmed V and J ends, which lost 4 bases and 1 base, there was a span of 11 bases. CDR3 length equals 13 residues. This CDR3 reads CSVGPGHSYEQYF. In DNA form, the CDR3 reads TGCAGCGTTGGCCCAGGTCATTCCTACGAGCAGTACTTC.

The chain recombines TRBV5-6 with TRBJ1-2, with D unresolved. Per germline, CDR1 SGHDT and CDR2 YYEEEE. The V end lost 2 bases, the J end lost 6 bases, and 14 bases lay between the germline ends. The CDR3 extends over 14 amino acids. The CDR3 sequence: CASSFQAAENGYTF. CDR3 in DNA: TGTGCCAGCAGCTTCCAGGCGGCCGAGAATGGCTACACCTTC.

This rearrangement joins TRBV7-4 to TRBJ2-5, with no clear D. Trimming removed 1 base at V and 5 bases at J, with 8 bases between. The CDR3 consists of 13 residues. The V gene's germline CDR1 is SGHVT and CDR2 SQSDAQ. CDR3 bases: TGTGCCAGCAGCTTAGAGCAGGCGGAGACCCAGTACTTC. Translating it yields CASSLEQAETQYF.